Sequencing of this TCR beta chain was carried out in a study of Ad26.COV2.S vaccination and SARS-CoV-2 variants. For the study at large: Participants got Ad26.COV2.S intramuscularly, once or twice 56 days apart.

Only in-frame clones appear in the TCRdb table, and some are missing; sequencing was by immunoSEQ multiplex PCR. The table lists 330,000 or so clones, approximately 87% of them singletons, with approximately 5% in the top ten. This CDR3 has 9 amino acids. Trimming pared 8 bases from V and 5 bases from J, leaving 3 bases between. The treatment: roughly 18 received Ad26.COV2.S at low or high dose, single or two shots; several received placebo; per-sample allocation not given. Collection of samples fell on day 63 after the first vaccine or placebo injection. Study results and caveats: It is possible that the TCR breadth and depth analyses underestimated the total T cell responses.

A note on this clone: Its matching antigen is unknown.

The specimen comprised peripheral blood, sampled in a trial of Ad26.COV2.S vaccine versus placebo. The clonotype was recovered from a person between 18 and 65 years old who received the Ad26.COV2.S COVID-19 vaccine or a placebo. This chain connects TRBV12-3 or TRBV12-4 to TRBJ2-5, with D unresolved. In nucleotides, the CDR3 is TGTGCCAGCTGGGAGACCCAGTACTTC. It yields the protein CASWETQYF.